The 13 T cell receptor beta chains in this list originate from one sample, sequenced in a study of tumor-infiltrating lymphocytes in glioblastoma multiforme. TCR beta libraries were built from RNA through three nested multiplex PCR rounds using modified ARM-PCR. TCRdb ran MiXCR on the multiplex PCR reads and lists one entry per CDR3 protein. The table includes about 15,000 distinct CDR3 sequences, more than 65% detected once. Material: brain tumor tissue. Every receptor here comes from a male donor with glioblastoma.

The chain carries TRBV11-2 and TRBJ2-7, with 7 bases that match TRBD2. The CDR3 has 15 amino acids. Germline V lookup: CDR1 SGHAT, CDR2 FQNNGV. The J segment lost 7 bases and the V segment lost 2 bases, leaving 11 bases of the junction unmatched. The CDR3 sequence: CASSLSGDVLREQYF. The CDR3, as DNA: TGTGCCAGCAGCTTAAGCGGGGACGTACTACGAGAGCAGTACTTC.

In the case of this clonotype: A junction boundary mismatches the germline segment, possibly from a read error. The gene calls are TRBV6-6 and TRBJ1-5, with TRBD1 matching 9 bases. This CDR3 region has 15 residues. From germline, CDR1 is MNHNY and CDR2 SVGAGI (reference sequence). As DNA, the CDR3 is TGTATCAGCAGTTACTCGACAGGGGGGCCTCAGCCCCGGCATTTT. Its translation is CISSYSTGGPQPRHF.

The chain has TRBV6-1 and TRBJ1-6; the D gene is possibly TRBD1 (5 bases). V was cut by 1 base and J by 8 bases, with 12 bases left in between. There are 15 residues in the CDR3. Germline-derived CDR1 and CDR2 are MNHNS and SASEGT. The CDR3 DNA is TGTGCCAGCAGTGAAGAGGGGAGGCCGGATTCACCCCTCCACTTT. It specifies CASSEEGRPDSPLHF.

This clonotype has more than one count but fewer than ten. The CDR3 sequence is CASSLEGNEQYF. CDR3 in DNA: TGTGCCAGCAGCTTAGAGGGTAATGAGCAGTACTTC. The genes are TRBV11-3 and TRBJ2-1, with D unresolved. The DNA end is a closer match to TRBJ2-7, so the J assignment may be wrong. The CDR3 runs 12 residues. Germline lookup yields CDR1 SGHNT and CDR2 YENEEA.

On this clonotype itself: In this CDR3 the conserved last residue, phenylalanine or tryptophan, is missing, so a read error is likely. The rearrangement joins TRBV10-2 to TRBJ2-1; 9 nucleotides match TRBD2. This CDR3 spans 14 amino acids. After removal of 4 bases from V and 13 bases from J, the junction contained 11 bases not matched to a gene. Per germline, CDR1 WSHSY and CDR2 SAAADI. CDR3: CASSGSGRYNGQFL. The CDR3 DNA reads TGCGCCAGCAGTGGAAGCGGGAGGTACAATGGTCAGTTCCTC.

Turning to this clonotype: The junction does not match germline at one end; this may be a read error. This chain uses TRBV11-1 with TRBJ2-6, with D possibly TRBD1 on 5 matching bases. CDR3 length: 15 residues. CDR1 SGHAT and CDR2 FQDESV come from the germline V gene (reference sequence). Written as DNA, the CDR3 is TGTGTCAGCAGCTTTGTAACGTTTGGGGCCAACGCCCTGACTTTC. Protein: CVSSFVTFGANALTF.

The CDR3 protein is CASSLGTTYEQYF. The CDR3 region has the DNA TGTGCCAGCAGCTTAGGGACAACCTACGAGCAGTACTTC. V gene TRBV11-2 combines with J gene TRBJ2-7; D perhaps matches TRBD1 (5 bases). The CDR3 consists of 13 residues. Germline V lookup: CDR1 SGHAT, CDR2 FQNNGV. Trimming removed 1 base at V and 2 bases at J, with 6 bases between.

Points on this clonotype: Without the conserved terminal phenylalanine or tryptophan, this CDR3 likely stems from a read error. The CDR3 nucleotides are TGCGCCAGCAGCCTGGACCTGATGGGGTCCCTCGAGCAGTACCTC. Amino acid sequence: CASSLDLMGSLEQYL. This chain connects TRBV4-1 to TRBJ2-7; D uncertain. The CDR3 sequence is 15 residues long. Trimming left V 4 bases short and J 6 bases short, with 19 bases between. Germline-derived CDR1 and CDR2 are MGHRA and YSYEKL.

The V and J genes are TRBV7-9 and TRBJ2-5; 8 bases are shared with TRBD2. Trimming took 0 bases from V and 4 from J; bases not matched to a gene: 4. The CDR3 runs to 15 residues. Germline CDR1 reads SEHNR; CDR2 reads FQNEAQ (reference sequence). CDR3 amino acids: CASSLAAGGSETQYF. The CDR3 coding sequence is TGTGCCAGCAGCTTAGCGGCGGGGGGCTCAGAGACCCAGTACTTC.

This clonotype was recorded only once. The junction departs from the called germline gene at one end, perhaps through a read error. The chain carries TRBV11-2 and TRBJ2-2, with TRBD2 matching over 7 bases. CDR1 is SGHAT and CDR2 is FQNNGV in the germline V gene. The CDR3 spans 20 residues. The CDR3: CASTPSSGQGLAVNTGELFF. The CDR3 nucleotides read TGTGCCAGCACCCCCTCATCTGGCCAAGGGCTAGCGGTAAACACCGGGGAGCTATTTTTT.

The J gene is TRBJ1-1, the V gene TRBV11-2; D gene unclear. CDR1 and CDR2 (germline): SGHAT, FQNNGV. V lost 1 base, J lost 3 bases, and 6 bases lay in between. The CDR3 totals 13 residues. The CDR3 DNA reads TGTGCCAGCAGCTTAGCAAGGTACACTGAAGCTTTCTTT. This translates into CASSLARYTEAFF.

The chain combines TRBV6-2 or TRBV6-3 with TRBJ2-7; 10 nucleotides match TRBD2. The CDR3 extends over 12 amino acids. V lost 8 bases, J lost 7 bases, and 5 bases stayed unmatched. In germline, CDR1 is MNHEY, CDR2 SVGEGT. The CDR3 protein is CASGTSGKEQYF. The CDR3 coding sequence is TGTGCCAGCGGAACTAGCGGGAAAGAGCAGTACTTC.

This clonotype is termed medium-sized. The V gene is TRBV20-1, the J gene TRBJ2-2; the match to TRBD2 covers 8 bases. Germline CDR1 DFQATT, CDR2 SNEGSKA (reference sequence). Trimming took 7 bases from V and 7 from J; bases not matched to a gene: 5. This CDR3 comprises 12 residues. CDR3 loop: CSVLADGGELFF. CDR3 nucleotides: TGCAGTGTACTAGCGGACGGCGGGGAGCTGTTTTTT.